This T cell receptor (beta chain) was observed in a study of T cells after yellow fever vaccination. The V segment lost 5 bases and the J segment 1 base; nucleotides outside the gene matches: 9. Germline assignment: CDR1 MDHEN and CDR2 SYDVKM. The CDR3 extends over 18 amino acids. 5'RACE template switching generated TCR cDNA, adding a universal primer site and UMIs. Via MiXCR, TCRdb re-called the 5' RACE reads, giving one row per CDR3 protein. The repertoire holds hundreds of thousands of distinct CDR3 sequences, with 3.6% as singletons. In regard to this clonotype: Being one base from a much bigger clone, this may be a read error.

The sequencing used PBMCs, collected on the day of the yellow fever booster vaccination. This chain links TRBV28 with TRBJ1-6; TRBD1 aligns across 9 bases. The source of this sequence is a man between 18 and 29 years old who received the YFV17D yellow fever vaccine. CDR3 DNA: TGTGCCAGCAGTCTCTGGGACAGGGCTAGGTCCTATAATTCACCCCTCCACTTT. It encodes CASSLWDRARSYNSPLHF.